Listed below are T cell receptor beta chains from one sample, sequenced in a study of technical replicates of blood from a few donors. Produced via immunoSEQ multiplex PCR; TCRdb's table is partial and in-frame only. Here the sample spans roughly 93,000 clones, more than 90% being singletons. Sequencing input: T cells isolated from PBMCs. The source is a human donor in good health. CDR3s include the opening cysteine and the closing phenylalanine or tryptophan. Each record gives: clone size, D gene, V gene, CDR3 length, J gene, CDR3 protein, CDR3 DNA. The D gene is left open where the match is weak. A clone size is listed for some rows: how often the clone was seen (once, few, many), or a class if it is expanded.

clone_size: .; d_call: .; v_call: TRBV7-8; cdr3_length: 15; j_call: TRBJ1-3; cdr3_aa: CASSLVVSSGNTIYF; cdr3_nt: TGTGCCAGCAGCTTAGTTGTTAGCTCTGGAAACACCATATATTTT
clone_size: .; d_call: TRBD2; v_call: TRBV19; cdr3_length: 15; j_call: TRBJ2-3; cdr3_aa: CASTSGGAIADTQYF; cdr3_nt: TGTGCCAGTACAAGCGGGGGGGCCATCGCAGATACGCAGTATTTT
clone_size: once; d_call: TRBD1; v_call: TRBV18; cdr3_length: 13; j_call: TRBJ1-3; cdr3_aa: CASSESRDRAIYF; cdr3_nt: TGTGCCAGCTCAGAATCCCGGGACAGGGCCATATATTTT
clone_size: .; d_call: .; v_call: TRBV27; cdr3_length: 13; j_call: TRBJ1-1; cdr3_aa: CASRGGGNTEAFF; cdr3_nt: TGTGCCAGCCGCGGGGGGGGGAACACTGAAGCTTTCTTT
clone_size: .; d_call: .; v_call: TRBV19; cdr3_length: 15; j_call: TRBJ1-1; cdr3_aa: CASSIKGQENTEAFF; cdr3_nt: TGTGCCAGTAGTATTAAGGGGCAGGAGAACACTGAAGCTTTCTTT
clone_size: once; d_call: .; v_call: TRBV5-1; cdr3_length: 14; j_call: TRBJ1-1; cdr3_aa: CASSLAWTDTEAFF; cdr3_nt: TGCGCCAGCAGCTTGGCGTGGACAGACACTGAAGCTTTCTTT
clone_size: .; d_call: .; v_call: TRBV5-1; cdr3_length: 15; j_call: TRBJ2-7; cdr3_aa: CASSDGGPEAYEQYF; cdr3_nt: TGCGCCAGCAGCGACGGGGGGCCCGAAGCCTACGAGCAGTACTTC
clone_size: .; d_call: .; v_call: TRBV4-1; cdr3_length: 16; j_call: TRBJ1-2; cdr3_aa: CASSLDRKRLNYGYTF; cdr3_nt: TGCGCCAGCAGCCTAGACAGAAAAAGACTCAACTATGGCTACACCTTC
clone_size: once; d_call: TRBD1; v_call: TRBV5-1; cdr3_length: 15; j_call: TRBJ1-2; cdr3_aa: CASSLGRGYGWGYTF; cdr3_nt: TGCGCCAGCAGCTTAGGCAGGGGGTACGGCTGGGGCTACACCTTC
clone_size: .; d_call: .; v_call: TRBV14; cdr3_length: 12; j_call: TRBJ2-7; cdr3_aa: CASSQVAYEQYF; cdr3_nt: TGTGCCAGCAGCCAAGTAGCCTACGAGCAGTACTTC
clone_size: .; d_call: .; v_call: TRBV6-5; cdr3_length: 13; j_call: TRBJ1-2; cdr3_aa: CASSYSRNYGYTF; cdr3_nt: TGTGCCAGCAGTTACTCGAGGAACTATGGCTACACCTTC
clone_size: .; d_call: TRBD1; v_call: TRBV18; cdr3_length: 15; j_call: TRBJ1-1; cdr3_aa: CASSPGQGMNTEAFF; cdr3_nt: TGTGCCAGCTCACCGGGACAGGGTATGAACACTGAAGCTTTCTTT
clone_size: .; d_call: TRBD1; v_call: TRBV5-6; cdr3_length: 15; j_call: TRBJ2-7; cdr3_aa: CASSPQDRPYYEQYF; cdr3_nt: TGTGCCAGCAGCCCCCAGGACAGGCCCTACTACGAGCAGTACTTC
clone_size: .; d_call: TRBD2; v_call: TRBV5-1; cdr3_length: 13; j_call: TRBJ2-1; cdr3_aa: CASRYGRTNEQFF; cdr3_nt: TGCGCCAGCAGATACGGGAGGACGAATGAGCAGTTCTTC
clone_size: .; d_call: TRBD1; v_call: TRBV11-2; cdr3_length: 19; j_call: TRBJ1-5; cdr3_aa: CASSVGRGQEFMSNQPQHF; cdr3_nt: TGTGCCAGCAGCGTAGGACGGGGACAGGAGTTTATGAGCAATCAGCCCCAGCATTTT
clone_size: .; d_call: TRBD2; v_call: TRBV28; cdr3_length: 13; j_call: TRBJ2-1; cdr3_aa: CASSGTRIHEQFF; cdr3_nt: TGTGCCAGCAGCGGGACTAGGATCCATGAGCAGTTCTTC
clone_size: once; d_call: TRBD2; v_call: TRBV4-1; cdr3_length: 16; j_call: TRBJ2-3; cdr3_aa: CASSLRLAGPTDTQYF; cdr3_nt: TGCGCCAGCAGTCTGAGACTAGCGGGGCCCACAGATACGCAGTATTTT
clone_size: .; d_call: .; v_call: TRBV6-6; cdr3_length: 14; j_call: TRBJ1-2; cdr3_aa: CASSPGGGDYGYTF; cdr3_nt: TGTGCCAGCAGTCCCGGTGGGGGCGACTATGGCTACACCTTC
clone_size: once; d_call: .; v_call: TRBV14; cdr3_length: 15; j_call: TRBJ2-7; cdr3_aa: CASSHREALSYEQYF; cdr3_nt: TGTGCCAGCAGCCACAGGGAGGCCCTTTCCTACGAGCAGTACTTC
clone_size: .; d_call: TRBD1; v_call: TRBV5-1; cdr3_length: 14; j_call: TRBJ1-1; cdr3_aa: CASGTGQGNTEAFF; cdr3_nt: TGCGCCAGCGGTACGGGACAGGGGAACACTGAAGCTTTCTTT
clone_size: once; d_call: .; v_call: TRBV7-7; cdr3_length: 13; j_call: TRBJ2-7; cdr3_aa: CASSLGQHYEQYF; cdr3_nt: TGTGCCAGCAGCCTCGGACAGCACTACGAGCAGTACTTC
clone_size: .; d_call: .; v_call: TRBV5-1; cdr3_length: 13; j_call: TRBJ1-5; cdr3_aa: CASSFGGNQPQHF; cdr3_nt: TGCGCCAGCAGCTTCGGGGGCAATCAGCCCCAGCATTTT
clone_size: .; d_call: .; v_call: TRBV4-1; cdr3_length: 16; j_call: TRBJ1-5; cdr3_aa: CASSQPGREVGQPQHF; cdr3_nt: TGCGCCAGCAGCCAACCGGGCAGGGAAGTTGGTCAGCCCCAGCATTTT
clone_size: .; d_call: TRBD1; v_call: TRBV6-1; cdr3_length: 13; j_call: TRBJ1-2; cdr3_aa: CAEGGALGDGYTF; cdr3_nt: TGTGCGGAAGGGGGCGCGCTCGGGGATGGCTACACCTTC
clone_size: .; d_call: TRBD1; v_call: TRBV10-3; cdr3_length: 13; j_call: TRBJ1-2; cdr3_aa: CAISEQGGDGYTF; cdr3_nt: TGTGCCATCAGTGAACAGGGGGGGGATGGCTACACCTTC
clone_size: .; d_call: .; v_call: TRBV7-9; cdr3_length: 16; j_call: TRBJ2-3; cdr3_aa: CASSLALLASTDTQYF; cdr3_nt: TGTGCCAGCAGCTTAGCGTTGTTAGCTAGCACAGATACGCAGTATTTT
clone_size: .; d_call: .; v_call: TRBV15; cdr3_length: 16; j_call: TRBJ2-5; cdr3_aa: CATRDAIATSQETQYF; cdr3_nt: TGTGCCACCAGAGACGCAATAGCAACTTCCCAAGAGACCCAGTACTTC
clone_size: .; d_call: .; v_call: TRBV6-1; cdr3_length: 15; j_call: TRBJ2-2; cdr3_aa: CASSDRRAKAGELFF; cdr3_nt: TGTGCCAGCAGTGACCGGAGGGCCAAGGCCGGGGAGCTGTTTTTT
clone_size: .; d_call: .; v_call: TRBV4-2; cdr3_length: 16; j_call: TRBJ2-5; cdr3_aa: CASSQVRGSGQETQYF; cdr3_nt: TGTGCCAGCAGCCAAGTTCGGGGTAGCGGCCAAGAGACCCAGTACTTC
clone_size: .; d_call: TRBD1; v_call: TRBV6-1; cdr3_length: 16; j_call: TRBJ1-5; cdr3_aa: CASSEPRTGDNQPQHF; cdr3_nt: TGTGCCAGCAGTGAACCGCGGACAGGGGACAATCAGCCCCAGCATTTT
clone_size: .; d_call: TRBD1; v_call: TRBV7-6; cdr3_length: 12; j_call: TRBJ1-2; cdr3_aa: CASSLDRGGYTF; cdr3_nt: TGTGCCAGCAGCTTAGACAGGGGAGGCTACACCTTC
clone_size: .; d_call: TRBD1; v_call: TRBV4-1; cdr3_length: 14; j_call: TRBJ1-2; cdr3_aa: CASSPKGQGHGYTF; cdr3_nt: TGCGCCAGCAGCCCTAAGGGACAGGGACACGGCTACACCTTC
clone_size: .; d_call: .; v_call: TRBV2; cdr3_length: 10; j_call: TRBJ2-7; cdr3_aa: CASTGHEQYF; cdr3_nt: TGTGCCAGTACAGGCCACGAGCAGTACTTC
clone_size: .; d_call: .; v_call: TRBV5-1; cdr3_length: 14; j_call: TRBJ2-5; cdr3_aa: CASSLGQQQETQYF; cdr3_nt: TGCGCCAGCAGCTTGGGACAGCAACAAGAGACCCAGTACTTC
clone_size: .; d_call: TRBD2; v_call: TRBV9; cdr3_length: 16; j_call: TRBJ2-2; cdr3_aa: CASSVEGTSITGELFF; cdr3_nt: TGTGCCAGCAGCGTAGAAGGGACTAGCATCACCGGGGAGCTGTTTTTT
clone_size: .; d_call: TRBD1; v_call: TRBV7-8; cdr3_length: 16; j_call: TRBJ1-1; cdr3_aa: CASSKGTGGSDTEAFF; cdr3_nt: TGTGCCAGCAGCAAAGGGACAGGGGGGAGTGACACTGAAGCTTTCTTT
clone_size: .; d_call: .; v_call: TRBV9; cdr3_length: 16; j_call: TRBJ1-2; cdr3_aa: CASSVGVEAWVYGYTF; cdr3_nt: TGTGCCAGCAGCGTAGGGGTCGAAGCGTGGGTCTATGGCTACACCTTC